This T cell receptor (beta chain) was captured by sequencing in a study of T-cell reconstitution after alpha-beta-depleted transplantation in children listed by TCRdb under 2016. About the investigation overall: Using TCR repertoire profiling, the study quantitatively followed how T-cell immune reconstitution unfolded in children after TCRalphabeta/CD19-depleted allogeneic hematopoietic cell transplantation.

The library was obtained by PCR. Instrument used: Illumina HiSeq 2500. TCR libraries were prepared with molecular barcoding, using unique molecular identifiers to normalize TCRbeta repertoire quantification. The public reads were run again by TCRdb, first through fastp at Q25 and then through MiXCR, and only productive beta chains were kept. All rows with the same CDR3 protein become a single entry with the most common DNA and genes. Counted in this sample were around 500,000 distinct CDR3 sequences; about 21% of them appeared once. Of the sample, approximately 14% is held by the ten largest clones. This clonotype occurred many times. The clone's antigen remains unknown. Per-nucleotide qualities are absent, and no much larger clonotype sits a single base away. Results and caveats for the whole study, not just this receptor: The high TCRbeta diversity at day 60 in some patients was ascribed to recipient T cells and intrathymic progenitors that had survived conditioning. The frequencies of hyperexpanded clones fell over the following months, and after one year, T-cell counts and TCRbeta diversity were mostly attributed to newly produced T cells. The apparently early alphabetaT-cell count recovery about two months after transplant was reportedly dependent on only several hundred rapidly expanded clones derived from non-depleted graft cells.

Clipping removes 0 bases from V and 9 bases from J, with 5 as the unmatched junction base count. Reading the germline V gene gives CDR1 LGHNA and CDR2 YSLEER. Taken from cysteine to phenylalanine, the CDR3 has 16 residues. Here the CDR3 DNA is all that survives: 48 bases in frame from base 1. The sample's treatment or condition, from its label and the paper: allogeneic hematopoietic cell transplantation with graft depleted of TCRalphabeta T cells and CD19 B cells. TCRalphabeta/CD19-depleted allogeneic hematopoietic cell grafts were given to the transplant recipients, all of whom were children. The chain is made from TRBV4-3 and TRBJ1-6, with 10 bases in between that match TRBD1. This clonotype originated in a boy under three years old who had a stem cell transplant for acute myeloid leukemia, so the T cells may come from the graft donor. This specimen was PBMCs, mostly from graft donor cells, taken 360 days after TCRalphabeta/CD19-depleted stem cell transplant. The CDR3 sequence is CASSQDRTGGSSPLHF. The nucleotide sequence is TGCGCCAGCAGCCAAGATAGGACAGGGGGGAGTTCACCCCTCCACTTT.